This paragraph reports one T cell receptor beta chain. Its antigen is not identified. This CDR3 has 14 residues. The V and J ends lost 10 bases and 9 bases, in that order; junction bases with no gene match: 9. The germline V gene has CDR1 WSHSY and CDR2 SAAADI. The data were produced by immunoSEQ multiplex PCR, yet TCRdb's version contains in-frame clones alone and is incomplete. Found here are approximately 1,500 clones, approximately 20% of them singletons; the top ten hold approximately 29%. The sample belongs to a study of T cells in localized non-small cell lung cancer. Findings and caveats of the study: Median 57 top-100 tumor clones were shared with paired adjacent lung. Greater blood T cell density accompanied longer overall survival.

The sequence was obtained from a male donor at least 60 years old with stage III squamous cell lung carcinoma. The chain joins TRBV10-2 to TRBJ1-6, with TRBD1 matching 10 bases. Sequenced material: lung tumor tissue, taken before any cancer treatment. The CDR3 nucleotides are TGCGCCACCGGGGGACAGGGGCGAGGTTCACCCCTCCACTTT. Its translation is CATGGQGRGSPLHF.